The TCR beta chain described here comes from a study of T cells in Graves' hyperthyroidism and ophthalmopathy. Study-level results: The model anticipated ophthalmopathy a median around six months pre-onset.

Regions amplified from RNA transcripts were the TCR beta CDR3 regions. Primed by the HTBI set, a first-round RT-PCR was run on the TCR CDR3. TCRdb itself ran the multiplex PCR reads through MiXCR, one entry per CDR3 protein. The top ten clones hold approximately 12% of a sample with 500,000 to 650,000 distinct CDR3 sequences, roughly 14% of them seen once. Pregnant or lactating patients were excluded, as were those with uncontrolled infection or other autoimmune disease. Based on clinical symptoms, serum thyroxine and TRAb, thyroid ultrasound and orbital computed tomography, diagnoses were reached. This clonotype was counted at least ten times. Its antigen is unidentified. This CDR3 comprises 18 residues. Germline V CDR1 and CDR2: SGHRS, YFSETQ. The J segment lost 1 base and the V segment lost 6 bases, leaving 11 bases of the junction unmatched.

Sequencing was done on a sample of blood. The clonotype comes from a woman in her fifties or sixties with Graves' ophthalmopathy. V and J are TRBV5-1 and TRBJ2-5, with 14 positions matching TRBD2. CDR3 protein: CASNPATSGRAGQETQYF. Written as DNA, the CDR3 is TGCGCCAGCAACCCCGCGACTAGCGGGAGGGCCGGCCAAGAGACCCAGTACTTC.